This T cell receptor (beta chain) was found in a study of T cell changes during pregnancy in multiple sclerosis. Sequencing was performed with immunoSEQ multiplex PCR; in TCRdb, only in-frame clones are kept and a portion is missing. The sample holds roughly 39,000 clones, around nine tenths seen once. Germline-derived CDR1 and CDR2 are SEHNR and FQNEAQ (reference sequence). Trimming took off 2 bases at V and 6 bases at J, with 7 bases between the two ends. CDR3 length equals 12 residues. The chain carries TRBV7-9 and TRBJ1-2; no reliable D call. The material was CD4+ T cells from peripheral blood mononuclear cells, obtained after pregnancy. The receptor comes from a female donor in good health, enrolled as a control in a pregnancy study. CDR3 loop: CASSLSPDGYTF. The CDR3 DNA sequence: TGTGCCAGCAGCTTATCACCGGATGGCTACACCTTC.